These 30 T cell receptor beta chains share one sample of origin, sequenced in a study of graft-versus-host responses after intestinal transplantation. This table comes from immunoSEQ multiplex PCR, and its TCRdb copy is limited to in-frame clones, with some not included. The sample lists more than 95,000 clones, around 90% occurring once. Their cognate antigens are unknown. The starting material was unstimulated CD4+ T cells sorted from spleen or lymph node cells, obtained before intestinal transplant. The receptor source for this set is a human donor who received an intestinal transplant.

V and J are TRBV18 and TRBJ2-7, with D unclear. The germline CDR1 and CDR2 sequences are KGHSH and LQKENI. This CDR3 spans 11 amino acids. The V end lost 2 bases, the J end lost 5 bases, and 4 bases lay between the germline ends. The CDR3 here is CASSPRDEQYF. The CDR3 DNA sequence: TGTGCCAGCTCACCAAGAGACGAGCAGTACTTC.

The J gene is TRBJ1-2, the V gene TRBV5-6, with D tentatively TRBD1 (5 bases). There are 14 residues in the CDR3. Per the germline V gene, CDR1 is SGHDT and CDR2 is YYEEEE. Trimming stripped 4 bases from V and 4 bases from J, with 14 bases between. The CDR3 here is CASSPGGGGYGYTF. The CDR3 DNA sequence: TGTGCCAGCAGCCCTGGTGGGGGGGGCTATGGCTACACCTTC.

This chain joins TRBV6-1 and TRBJ1-2; 9 bases match TRBD1. Trimming cost V 0 bases and J 7 bases; bases outside gene matches: 6. The length of the CDR3 is 15 residues. Germline-derived CDR1 and CDR2 are MNHNS and SASEGT. CDR3 protein: CASSEAEGTGSGYTF. The CDR3 coding sequence is TGTGCCAGCAGTGAAGCCGAAGGGACAGGGAGTGGCTACACCTTC.

The rearrangement uses TRBV6-1 and TRBJ2-3, with TRBD2 identical over 12 bases. Trimming at V came to 6 bases and at J to 2 bases, leaving 3 bases not matched to a gene. The CDR3 contains 15 residues. CDR1 and CDR2 (germline): MNHNS, SASEGT. The CDR3 loop is CASRLAGGFTDTQYF. CDR3 nucleotide sequence: TGTGCCAGCAGACTAGCGGGGGGTTTCACAGATACGCAGTATTTT.

The chain couples TRBV28 to TRBJ1-2; 7 bases are a match to TRBD1. Germline V gene lookup returns CDR1 MDHEN and CDR2 SYDVKM. Trimming removed 5 bases from V and 6 bases from J; junction bases left unmatched: 15. The CDR3 spans 16 residues. CDR3 sequence reads: CASSPTGAGGWDGYTF. The CDR3 nucleotides are TGTGCCAGCAGTCCCACCGGCGCAGGGGGATGGGATGGCTACACCTTC.

The chain recombines TRBV6-1 with TRBJ1-2, with D possibly TRBD1 on 6 matching bases. The CDR3 spans 12 residues. Per germline, CDR1 MNHNS and CDR2 SASEGT. V was trimmed by 8 bases and J by 4 bases, leaving 11 bases between them. CDR3 region: CASGGGAYGYTF. CDR3 in DNA: TGTGCCAGCGGGGGCGGAGCCTATGGCTACACCTTC.

The chain uses TRBV9 and TRBJ2-1, with 9 bases that match TRBD1. This CDR3 contains 18 residues. V lost 1 base and J lost 7; bases outside the gene matches: 15. The V gene's germline CDR1 is SGDLS and CDR2 YYNGEE. The CDR3, as DNA: TGTGCCAGCAGCGTAATGCCCCCTGGGACAGGGTGGGGGAATGAGCAGTTCTTC. Encoded protein: CASSVMPPGTGWGNEQFF.

This chain uses TRBV6-1 with TRBJ2-7, with TRBD1 matching over 8 bases. With V trimmed by 4 bases and J by 4 bases, 6 bases remained unmatched. The CDR3 spans 14 residues. CDR1 MNHNS and CDR2 SASEGT come from the germline V gene. CDR3 DNA sequence: TGTGCCAGCAGTGGACAGGGGAAATTTTACGAGCAGTACTTC. This encodes CASSGQGKFYEQYF.

The J gene is TRBJ2-3, the V gene TRBV14; D may be TRBD2 (5 bases). CDR1 and CDR2 (germline): SGHDN, FVKESK. The V end lost 2 bases, the J end lost 3 bases, and 15 bases lay between the germline ends. There are 16 residues in the CDR3. DNA of the CDR3: TGTGCCAGCAGCCAAAGGAAGACGCGGAGGACAGATACGCAGTATTTT. Translating gives CASSQRKTRRTDTQYF.

This chain links TRBV9 with TRBJ1-6, with 8 nucleotides matching TRBD1. Germline V gives CDR1 SGDLS, CDR2 YYNGEE. The CDR3 is 16 amino acids. The J segment lost 6 bases and the V segment lost 2 bases, leaving 7 bases of the junction unmatched. In DNA form, the CDR3 reads TGTGCCAGCAGCGTGTCGACAGGGGCGACTAATTCACCCCTCCACTTT. This translates into CASSVSTGATNSPLHF.

This chain uses TRBV5-1 with TRBJ2-7; 12 nucleotides match TRBD2. The CDR3 contains 15 residues. Germline CDR1 is SGHRS and CDR2 is YFSETQ. V was clipped by 4 bases and J by 2 bases; unmatched bases: 4. The chain's CDR3 is CASSQGLAGPYEQYF. In DNA form, the CDR3 reads TGCGCCAGCAGCCAGGGACTAGCGGGCCCCTACGAGCAGTACTTC. The full variable domain, its missing parts supplied by reference TRBV5-1 and TRBJ2-7, is KAGVTQTPRYLIKTRGQQVTLSCSPISGHRSVSWYQQTPGQGLQFLFEYFSETQRNKGNFPGRFSGRQFSNSRSEMNVSTLELGDSALYLCASSQGLAGPYEQYFGPGTRLTVT.

The CDR3 is CASSPHSSYNEQFF. The CDR3 DNA reads as TGTGCCAGCAGCCCCCATAGCTCCTACAATGAGCAGTTCTTC. The J gene is TRBJ2-1, the V gene TRBV9; D unresolved. Germline assignment: CDR1 SGDLS and CDR2 YYNGEE. CDR3 length equals 14 residues. V gave up 4 bases and J gave up 0 bases, with 8 bases separating them.

This clone was detected only a few times. The chain has TRBV2 and TRBJ2-7, with D possibly TRBD1 on 5 matching bases. Germline-derived CDR1 and CDR2 are SNHLY and FYNNEI. CDR3 length: 11 residues. V lost 11 bases and J lost 6, with 14 bases in between. CDR3 sequence reads: CASRRVTEQYF. The CDR3 nucleotides read TGTGCCTCTCGCAGGGTCACCGAGCAGTACTTC.

The chain has TRBV6-5 and TRBJ2-2, with 8 bases that match TRBD1. CDR3 length: 13 residues. From germline, CDR1 is MNHEY and CDR2 SVGAGI. With V trimmed by 5 bases and J by 7 bases, 3 bases remained unmatched. CDR3 sequence: CASSDRGGGELFF. DNA for the CDR3: TGTGCCAGCAGTGACAGGGGTGGCGGGGAGCTGTTTTTT.

The chain combines TRBV6-1 with TRBJ1-4, with D unresolved. The CDR3 loop spans 14 amino acids. The V and J ends lost 3 bases and 4 bases respectively, with 9 bases between them. Germline CDR1 MNHNS, CDR2 SASEGT. CDR3 in DNA: TGTGCCAGCAGTGACCAGGTCCTTAATGAAAAACTGTTTTTT. This codes for CASSDQVLNEKLFF.

The chain is built from TRBV10-2 and TRBJ2-2, with 11 bases lining up with TRBD2. The CDR3 runs 15 residues. In germline, CDR1 is WSHSY, CDR2 SAAADI. Unmatched junction bases numbered 4, after V lost 4 bases and J lost 6 bases. In DNA form, the CDR3 reads TGCGCCAGCAGTGGGCGGACTAGCGGGCCCGGGGAGCTGTTTTTT. As protein: CASSGRTSGPGELFF.

The J gene is TRBJ1-2, the V gene TRBV29-1, with D maybe TRBD1 (6 bases). Deletions cut 4 bases from V and 4 bases from J, with 19 bases between. There are 15 residues in the CDR3. Germline CDR1 SQVTM, CDR2 ANQGSEA. The CDR3 nucleotides read TGCAGCGTTGGAACACAGGGCGACGTTACCTATGGCTACACCTTC. It specifies CSVGTQGDVTYGYTF.

The chain couples TRBV4-1 to TRBJ1-5, with 7 positions matching TRBD1. Germline V gene lookup returns CDR1 MGHRA and CDR2 YSYEKL. The CDR3 contains 18 residues. With 1 base clipped from V and 2 bases from J, the junction kept 11 bases outside the gene matches. CDR3 nucleotides: TGCGCCAGCAGCCAAGCAGCAGGGGGGCTCAATGGCAATCAGCCCCAGCATTTT. It is translated as CASSQAAGGLNGNQPQHF.

This rearrangement joins TRBV4-1 to TRBJ2-2; 9 bases agree with TRBD1. V shed 4 bases, J shed 0 bases, and the junction held 3 bases outside the gene matches. The CDR3 is 16 amino acids. CDR1 is MGHRA and CDR2 is YSYEKL in the germline V gene. DNA for the CDR3: TGCGCCAGCAGCCCATGGACAGGGGCGAACACCGGGGAGCTGTTTTTT. It specifies CASSPWTGANTGELFF.

V is TRBV5-6 and J is TRBJ2-3; 8 bases fit TRBD1. The ends lost 0 bases at V and 1 base at J; junction bases unmatched: 4. The CDR3 is 16 residues long. Germline CDR1 is SGHDT and CDR2 is YYEEEE. The CDR3: CASSLDRGVGTDTQYF. CDR3 nucleotide sequence: TGTGCCAGCAGCTTGGACAGGGGGGTTGGCACAGATACGCAGTATTTT.

V usage is TRBV6-1 and J usage is TRBJ1-5; 9 positions agree with TRBD1. CDR1 and CDR2 from the germline V gene are MNHNS and SASEGT. V shed 2 bases, J shed 7 bases, and the junction held 12 bases outside the gene matches. This CDR3 region has 17 residues. The CDR3 DNA sequence: TGTGCCAGCAGTGAACGACGAAGGGACAGGGAGGGGCAGCCCCAGCATTTT. Translating gives CASSERRRDREGQPQHF.

The chain uses TRBV6-1 and TRBJ2-3; 11 nucleotides agree with TRBD2. From germline, CDR1 is MNHNS and CDR2 SASEGT. V lost 4 bases and J lost 5; bases outside the gene matches: 20. CDR3 length: 20 residues. The CDR3, as DNA: TGTGCCAGCAGTGTGCATAAAACTGGACTAGCGGGTTTATGGATAGATACGCAGTATTTT. Its protein product is CASSVHKTGLAGLWIDTQYF.

The genes are TRBV27 and TRBJ1-6; D uncertain. In germline, CDR1 is MNHEY, CDR2 SMNVEV (reference sequence). V lost 4 bases and J 7 bases, leaving 17 bases between the germline ends. This CDR3 contains 16 residues. The CDR3 loop is CASSSRGGFGNSPLHF. The CDR3 region has the DNA TGTGCCAGCAGTTCCCGAGGAGGGTTTGGGAATTCACCCCTCCACTTT.

The chain combines TRBV30 with TRBJ2-7, with D unresolved. Germline CDR1 reads GTSNPN; CDR2 reads SVGIG (reference sequence). The CDR3 is made up of 13 amino acids. Between the trimmed V and J ends, which lost 0 bases and 3 bases, there was a span of 9 bases. The CDR3 bases are TGTGCCTGGAGTGTCTCGGCAGGCTACGAGCAGTACTTC. Translation gives CAWSVSAGYEQYF.

The rearrangement uses TRBV29-1 and TRBJ1-4; TRBD1 might be the D (5 bases). V lost 7 bases and J lost 3, with 12 bases in between. Germline V CDR1 and CDR2: SQVTM, ANQGSEA. The CDR3 spans 13 residues. The CDR3, as DNA: TGCAGCGCCCACGACAGCCCTAATGAAAAACTGTTTTTT. It codes for CSAHDSPNEKLFF.

This chain uses TRBV5-6 with TRBJ1-5; TRBD1 agrees at 7 bases. The CDR3 consists of 15 residues. The germline V gene has CDR1 SGHDT and CDR2 YYEEEE. After removal of 4 bases from V and 6 bases from J, the junction contained 10 bases not matched to a gene. CDR3 protein: CASSTQGPRGQPQHF. CDR3 sequence (DNA): TGTGCCAGCAGCACACAGGGGCCCCGGGGTCAGCCCCAGCATTTT.

This clone showed up just once. The chain uses TRBV30 and TRBJ1-3; possibly TRBD1 for D (6 bases). V lost 5 bases and J lost 2, with 13 bases in between. The CDR3 runs to 14 residues. Germline V gives CDR1 GTSNPN, CDR2 SVGIG (reference sequence). The CDR3 protein is CAWGYRAAGNTIYF. The CDR3 coding sequence is TGTGCCTGGGGCTACAGGGCGGCTGGAAACACCATATATTTT.

This sequence joins TRBV5-1 and TRBJ1-5; D remains unclear. Trimming pared 0 bases from V and 4 bases from J, leaving 5 bases between. CDR3 length: 13 amino acids. Germline V gives CDR1 SGHRS, CDR2 YFSETQ. The CDR3 loop reads CASSLGQNQPQHF. The CDR3 region has the DNA TGCGCCAGCAGCTTGGGACAAAATCAGCCCCAGCATTTT. Based on the CDR3 plus reference TRBV5-1 and TRBJ1-5, the full variable domain is KAGVTQTPRYLIKTRGQQVTLSCSPISGHRSVSWYQQTPGQGLQFLFEYFSETQRNKGNFPGRFSGRQFSNSRSEMNVSTLELGDSALYLCASSLGQNQPQHFGDGTRLSIL.

The V and J genes are TRBV2 and TRBJ2-5; D remains unclear. The CDR3 is made up of 12 amino acids. Looked up from germline, CDR1 is SNHLY and CDR2 is FYNNEI. V shed 5 bases and J shed 2 bases, with 6 bases lying between them. In DNA, the CDR3 is TGTGCCAGCAGTCCCAGACAAGAGACCCAGTACTTC. It specifies CASSPRQETQYF. The full variable domain, completed using reference TRBV2 and TRBJ2-5, is EPEVTQTPSHQVTQMGQEVILRCVPISNHLYFYWYRQILGQKVEFLVSFYNNEISEKSEIFDDQFSVERPDGSNFTLKIRSTKLEDSAMYFCASSPRQETQYFGPGTRLLVL.

J is TRBJ1-6 and V is TRBV19; TRBD1 matches 7 bases. CDR3 length equals 15 residues. The trim removed 8 bases at V and 5 bases at J, leaving 9 bases unmatched. Germline CDR1 LNHDA, CDR2 SQIVND (reference sequence). Here the CDR3 DNA reads TGTGCCAGTCGACAGGGAGAGAGGGATAATTCACCCCTCCACTTT. This codes for CASRQGERDNSPLHF.